A selection of T cell receptor beta chains follows, all from one sample in a study of vaccination effects on CD4 cells after COVID-19. These receptors' targets are unknown. Assay used: immunoSEQ multiplex PCR; TCRdb lists only in-frame clones, some missing. The sample yields tens of thousands of clones, less than 85% seen once. Sequences were derived from CD4+ T cells from PBMCs cultured without peptide, sampled after COVID-19 vaccination. These receptors all stem from a human donor who received a COVID-19 vaccine. Both conserved end residues are part of each CDR3. Fields, in order: CDR3 DNA, CDR3 protein, clone size, J gene, V gene, D gene. The D gene is left open where the match is weak. Clone sizes are given selectively: once, few, many, or a class where the clone is expanded.

TGTGCCAGTAGCCCCAGGGCCAGAACTGAAGCTTTCTTT	CASSPRARTEAFF	NA	TRBJ1-1	TRBV19	NA
TGTGCCAGCAGCCACCCCAGCTCCTACAATGAGCAGTTCTTC	CASSHPSSYNEQFF	NA	TRBJ2-1	TRBV3-1/TRBV3-2	NA
TGTGCCAGCAGCCTTTCTGCCCTAGGGAGCACTGAAGCTTTCTTT	CASSLSALGSTEAFF	once	TRBJ1-1	TRBV7-2	NA
TGTGCCAGCTCACCACAGGGTAGCCCCGAGACCCAGTACTTC	CASSPQGSPETQYF	few	TRBJ2-5	TRBV18	NA
TGTGCCAGCTCACCCACAGGGGGCAATGAGCAGTTCTTC	CASSPTGGNEQFF	few	TRBJ2-1	TRBV18	TRBD1
TGTGCCAGCAGTGATTGGGTAGGCAAAAACATTCAGTACTTC	CASSDWVGKNIQYF	NA	TRBJ2-4	TRBV6-1	NA
TGTGCTAGTGGCTACACAGGTTTTCAGCCCCAGCATTTT	CASGYTGFQPQHF	NA	TRBJ1-5	TRBV12-5	NA
TGCGCCAGCAGTCAATGTCCGGGATCGACTGAAGCTTTCTTT	CASSQCPGSTEAFF	NA	TRBJ1-1	TRBV23-1	NA
TGCGCCAGCAGCCAAGATGGTTTGGGGACGCGTGGCAATCAGCCCCAGCATTTT	CASSQDGLGTRGNQPQHF	NA	TRBJ1-5	TRBV4-1	NA
TGTGCCAGCAGTGAAGACGGGGTTGCCGTCTCTGAGCAGTTCTTC	CASSEDGVAVSEQFF	few	TRBJ2-1	TRBV2	NA
TGCGCCAGCAGCTTGGTCATACAGGGTTTTTCTGAGCAGTTCTTC	CASSLVIQGFSEQFF	NA	TRBJ2-1	TRBV5-1	NA
TGTGCCAGCAGCTTGGAACAGGGCTCTGAAGCTTTCTTT	CASSLEQGSEAFF	few	TRBJ1-1	TRBV7-9	NA
TGTGCCAGTAGTTTCGCAGGGGGCAGCTCTGGAAACACCATATATTTT	CASSFAGGSSGNTIYF	NA	TRBJ1-3	TRBV19	TRBD1
TGTGCCAGCAGTGAAATTGGGGGGGCCCGAGAGACCCAGTACTTC	CASSEIGGARETQYF	NA	TRBJ2-5	TRBV6-1	NA
TGTGCCAGCAGTGATAGGTGGAACACTGAAGCTTTCTTT	CASSDRWNTEAFF	NA	TRBJ1-1	TRBV2	NA
TGTGCCAGCTCACCAGAGGTAGGCGCGGGGGGGACGACGCAGTATTTT	CASSPEVGAGGTTQYF	NA	TRBJ2-3	TRBV18	TRBD2